This entry lists 32 T cell receptor beta chains sequenced from one sample in a study of T-cell memory formation after mild COVID-19. TCRdb recomputed calls from the 5' RACE reads with MiXCR, one row per CDR3 protein. The sample carries 250,000 to 300,000 distinct CDR3 sequences, under 8.5% recorded once. The sample taken for sequencing was PBMCs or a T cell subset sorted from them (not recorded which). Receptors originate from a man aged 18 to 30 who had mild COVID-19 (a few samples of this study predate the infection). Cell type and time point are not known.

This clonotype showed up just a few times. The chain is built from TRBV6-6 and TRBJ2-1, with D perhaps being TRBD1 or TRBD2 (5 bases each). This CDR3 spans 18 amino acids. The V gene lost 0 bases and the J gene lost 0 bases, with 15 bases spanning the gap. Germline loops: CDR1 MNHNY, CDR2 SVGAGI (reference sequence). The CDR3 protein is CASSYSFEGPSSYNEQFF. DNA for the CDR3: TGTGCCAGCAGTTACTCTTTTGAGGGACCTAGCTCCTACAATGAGCAGTTCTTC.

This clonotype was seen many times. This chain uses TRBV5-1 with TRBJ2-3, with no clear D. This CDR3 contains 14 residues. The V end was cut by 4 bases, the J end by 2 bases, with 11 bases between. Germline V gene lookup returns CDR1 SGHRS and CDR2 YFSETQ. The CDR3 region is CASSQGQTTDTQYF. The CDR3 nucleotides are TGCGCCAGCAGCCAAGGCCAGACCACAGATACGCAGTATTTT.

This clonotype was detected ten times or more. The chain is built from TRBV6-1 and TRBJ2-5, with D maybe TRBD2 (5 bases). V was shortened by 8 bases and J by 2 bases, with 15 bases between the two germline ends. CDR1 and CDR2 from the germline V gene are MNHNS and SASEGT. The length of the CDR3 is 14 residues. CDR3 sequence: CASSGNGHQETQYF. CDR3 DNA: TGTGCCAGCTCGGGGAATGGGCATCAAGAGACCCAGTACTTC.

This clonotype was counted a few times. J is TRBJ2-2 and V is TRBV5-5; TRBD1 might be the D (5 bases). Germline V gene data show CDR1 as SGHKS and CDR2 as YYEKEE (reference sequence). The CDR3 contains 15 residues. V dropped 3 bases and J dropped 9 bases, with 18 bases sitting between them. CDR3 coding DNA: TGTGCCAGCAGCTCGGACATAATGGACGTCAGGGAGCTGTTTTTT. Amino acid sequence: CASSSDIMDVRELFF.

The DNA of the CDR3 is TGTGCCAGCAGCCAAGATTTTTCTGGCGGGGAACTAGGCTATGGCTACACCTTC. This codes for CASSQDFSGGELGYGYTF. This sequence joins TRBV4-2 and TRBJ1-2; unclear D gene. Germline V CDR1 and CDR2: LGHNA, YNFKEQ. The CDR3 contains 18 residues. The V end lost 0 bases, the J end lost 4 bases, and 21 bases lay between the germline ends.

The chain couples TRBV12-3 or TRBV12-4 to TRBJ2-7; weak D call: TRBD1 (6 bases). With 6 bases removed from V and 6 bases from J, the gap between germline ends came to 18 bases. The CDR3 totals 14 residues. CDR3 sequence (DNA): TGTGCCAGCAGCTCCCTCAGGGGATGGTTCGAGCAGTACTTC. Its translation is CASSSLRGWFEQYF.

The J gene is TRBJ2-4, the V gene TRBV6-4; TRBD2 matches at 7 bases. The CDR3 runs 16 residues. Germline V gene sequence: CDR1 MRHNA, CDR2 SNTAGT. V trimming: 4 bases; J trimming: 0 bases; junction bases outside the gene matches: 6. CDR3 residues: CASSAEAGLAKNIQYF. The CDR3 nucleotides are TGTGCCAGCAGTGCTGAAGCGGGGTTAGCCAAAAACATTCAGTACTTC.

This clonotype was counted between two and nine times. The V call is TRBV12-3 or TRBV12-4, the J call TRBJ1-2; TRBD1 is a possible D gene (5 bases). V was pared by 2 bases and J by 8 bases, with 12 bases between. The CDR3 totals 13 residues. CDR3 in DNA: TGTGCCAGCAGTTTAACGGCAGGGAAGGGCTACACCTTC. Protein product: CASSLTAGKGYTF.

This chain joins TRBV7-8 and TRBJ2-6; D may be TRBD2 (5 bases). Deletions cut 8 bases from V and 4 bases from J, with 12 bases between. Germline V gene data show CDR1 as SGHVS and CDR2 as FQNEAQ. The CDR3 sequence is 14 residues long. CDR3 in amino acids: CASFKRAGANVLTF. The CDR3 DNA reads TGTGCCAGCTTCAAGAGGGCCGGGGCCAACGTCCTGACTTTC.

This chain uses TRBV6-2 or TRBV6-3 with TRBJ2-1; 8 nucleotides align to TRBD2. In germline, CDR1 is MNHEY, CDR2 SVGEGT. Unmatched junction bases numbered 5, after V lost 3 bases and J lost 4 bases. CDR3 size: 15 residues. The CDR3 sequence is CASSYSASGYNEQFF. The CDR3 bases are TGTGCCAGCAGTTATTCGGCTAGCGGGTACAATGAGCAGTTCTTC.

This clonotype was seen many times. The rearrangement uses TRBV5-1 and TRBJ2-3, with D tentatively TRBD2 (6 bases). CDR1 and CDR2 from the germline V gene are SGHRS and YFSETQ. The CDR3 has 18 amino acids. The V end was cut by 0 bases, the J end by 0 bases, with 17 bases between. CDR3 sequence: CASSLAGTFLLSTDTQYF. The CDR3 nucleotides are TGCGCCAGCAGCTTGGCCGGGACTTTCCTTCTGAGCACAGATACGCAGTATTTT.

This clonotype was counted a few times. The chain has TRBV18 and TRBJ1-2, with 9 bases aligning to TRBD1. CDR3 length: 15 residues. After removal of 4 bases from V and 7 bases from J, the junction contained 10 bases not matched to a gene. Germline V CDR1 and CDR2: KGHSH, LQKENI. This CDR3 is CASSLGTGNSGGYTF. DNA of the CDR3: TGTGCCAGCTCACTGGGGACAGGGAATTCAGGTGGCTACACCTTC.

This clonotype was counted a few times. The chain couples TRBV9 to TRBJ1-2, with D possibly TRBD1 on 5 matching bases. Trimming took 1 base from V and 6 from J, leaving 13 bases between them. Looked up from germline, CDR1 is SGDLS and CDR2 is YYNGEE. The CDR3 contains 14 residues. In DNA form, the CDR3 reads TGTGCCAGCAGCGTAACTCAGGGACGGGATGGCTACACCTTC. Its translation is CASSVTQGRDGYTF.

The chain carries TRBV12-3 or TRBV12-4 and TRBJ2-7; 7 bases agree with TRBD2. With 3 bases clipped from V and 5 bases from J, the junction kept 13 bases outside the gene matches. CDR3 length equals 16 residues. CDR3 protein: CASSFRRGGMEHEQYF. Here the CDR3 DNA reads TGTGCCAGCAGTTTTAGGCGGGGAGGGATGGAGCACGAGCAGTACTTC.

There are a few counts of this clonotype. CDR3 loop: CASSPPTGVQSIYEQYV. The CDR3 nucleotides are TGTGCCAGCAGCCCTCCTACAGGGGTCCAAAGCATTTACGAGCAGTACGTC. This rearrangement joins TRBV14 to TRBJ2-7, with 7 bases matching TRBD1. The CDR3 is 17 residues long. V was pared by 4 bases and J by 4 bases, with 16 bases of the junction left unmatched. From germline, CDR1 is SGHDN and CDR2 FVKESK.

This clonotype was picked up a small number of times. The gene calls are TRBV12-3 or TRBV12-4 and TRBJ2-7; D gene unclear. This CDR3 region has 15 residues. V was cut by 5 bases and J by 4 bases, with 18 bases left in between. CDR3 loop: CASSPGTSWVYEQYF. In DNA, the CDR3 is TGTGCCAGCAGTCCAGGAACAAGCTGGGTATACGAGCAGTACTTC.

This clonotype was observed at least ten times. The chain uses TRBV27 and TRBJ2-4; D unclear. The germline CDR1 and CDR2 sequences are MNHEY and SMNVEV (reference sequence). Deletions cut 6 bases from V and 6 bases from J, with 15 bases between. This CDR3 comprises 14 residues. The CDR3 loop is CASSYGPTPNIQYF. The CDR3 DNA sequence: TGTGCCAGCAGCTACGGACCGACGCCAAACATTCAGTACTTC.

The V gene is TRBV5-4, the J gene TRBJ2-1; 9 bases are shared with TRBD2. Germline loops: CDR1 SGHNT, CDR2 YYREEE (reference sequence). The CDR3 length is 17 residues. The junction had 6 bases not matched to a gene; V was cut back by 2 bases and J by 0 bases. The CDR3 sequence: CASSFPAGGFSYNEQFF. CDR3 nucleotide sequence: TGTGCCAGCAGCTTCCCAGCGGGGGGTTTCTCCTACAATGAGCAGTTCTTC.

The V call is TRBV10-3, the J call TRBJ2-3; D is perhaps TRBD1 or TRBD2 (5 bases each). CDR1 is ENHRY and CDR2 is SYGVKD in the germline V gene. The CDR3 has 15 residues. Trimming shortened V by 3 bases and J by 4 bases, and 14 bases separated the two germline ends. Here the CDR3 reads CAISDRVQGADTQYF. The CDR3 nucleotides read TGTGCCATCAGTGACCGGGTCCAGGGAGCAGATACGCAGTATTTT.

The V and J genes are TRBV5-6 and TRBJ2-6; D remains ambiguous. There are 15 residues in the CDR3. V was trimmed by 1 base and J by 1 base, leaving 6 bases between them. CDR1 is SGHDT, CDR2 YYEEEE, per germline. The CDR3 bases are TGTGCCAGCAGCTTGCCCGTTTCTGGGGCCAACGTCCTGACTTTC. The encoded protein is CASSLPVSGANVLTF. Full variable domain (outside the CDR3, taken from reference TRBV5-6 and TRBJ2-6): DAGVTQSPTHLIKTRGQQVTLRCSPKSGHDTVSWYQQALGQGPQFIFQYYEEEERQRGNFPDRFSGHQFPNYSSELNVNALLLGDSALYLCASSLPVSGANVLTFGAGSRLTVL.

This clonotype was detected many times. The chain combines TRBV7-2 with TRBJ1-1, with 8 bases that match TRBD1. The CDR3 is made up of 13 amino acids. V was clipped by 5 bases and J by 6 bases; unmatched bases: 5. Germline CDR1 reads SGHTA; CDR2 reads FQGNSA. The CDR3 reads CASSPQGAAEAFF. The DNA of the CDR3 is TGTGCCAGCAGCCCGCAGGGGGCAGCTGAAGCTTTCTTT.

This clonotype was detected many times. The chain links TRBV4-3 to TRBJ2-7; 7 bases agree with TRBD1. CDR3 size: 15 residues. Trimming removed 0 bases from V and 3 bases from J; junction bases left unmatched: 5. Germline lookup yields CDR1 LGHNA and CDR2 YSLEER. CDR3 DNA: TGCGCCAGCAGCCAAGATGAGACAGGGCACTACGAGCAGTACTTC. Its translation is CASSQDETGHYEQYF.

V gene TRBV28 combines with J gene TRBJ2-3; the match to TRBD2 covers 13 bases. The germline CDR1 and CDR2 sequences are MDHEN and SYDVKM. V shed 3 bases, J shed 2 bases, and the junction held 8 bases outside the gene matches. The CDR3 sequence is 18 residues long. This CDR3 reads CASSFSRTSGGVTDTQYF. In nucleotides, the CDR3 is TGTGCCAGCAGTTTCTCTCGGACTAGCGGGGGAGTCACAGATACGCAGTATTTT.

This clonotype has a handful of counts. The junction and the germline gene differ at one end; a read error may be behind it. The V gene is TRBV6-1, the J gene TRBJ2-5; D remains unclear. The CDR3 length is 13 residues. In germline, CDR1 is MNHNS, CDR2 SASEGT. CDR3 region: CASSIVGQGTQYF. The CDR3 nucleotides read TGTGCCAGCAGCATCGTAGGCCAAGGGACCCAGTACTTC.

This clonotype appeared many times. In DNA, the CDR3 is TGTGCCAGCAAAGGCTCATGGGATACGCAGTATTTT. It codes for CASKGSWDTQYF. The rearrangement uses TRBV27 and TRBJ2-3; no definite D call. The CDR3 is 12 amino acids. The germline V gene has CDR1 MNHEY and CDR2 SMNVEV (reference sequence). Between the trimmed V and J ends, which lost 7 bases and 6 bases, there was a span of 11 bases.

The rearrangement uses TRBV5-1 and TRBJ2-7; 9 nucleotides line up with TRBD1. Germline V gene lookup returns CDR1 SGHRS and CDR2 YFSETQ. The length of the CDR3 is 16 residues. V was clipped by 5 bases and J by 6 bases; unmatched bases: 15. CDR3: CASRGSPGGTGFEQYF. CDR3 DNA sequence: TGCGCCAGCAGGGGGAGCCCCGGCGGGACAGGGTTCGAGCAGTACTTC.

The V and J genes are TRBV7-9 and TRBJ1-1; 9 positions agree with TRBD1. CDR1 SEHNR and CDR2 FQNEAQ come from the germline V gene (reference sequence). The ends lost 4 bases at V and 3 bases at J; junction bases unmatched: 6. The CDR3 covers 15 residues. CDR3 nucleotide sequence: TGTGCCAGCAGCTCGAGGACAGGGGCGGACACTGAAGCTTTCTTT. As protein: CASSSRTGADTEAFF.

The sample holds a few counts of this clonotype. The CDR3 loop is CASSQSSGGYNEQFF. In nucleotides, the CDR3 is TGTGCCAGCAGTCAATCTAGCGGGGGATACAATGAGCAGTTCTTC. The V gene is TRBV6-5, the J gene TRBJ2-1; 10 bases map to TRBD2. Unmatched junction bases numbered 5, after V lost 5 bases and J lost 4 bases. Looked up from germline, CDR1 is MNHEY and CDR2 is SVGAGI. The CDR3 is 15 residues long.

This clonotype has more than one count but fewer than ten. The gene calls are TRBV20-1 and TRBJ2-3, with 8 bases lining up with TRBD1. CDR1 is DFQATT and CDR2 is SNEGSKA in the germline V gene (reference sequence). The CDR3 covers 15 residues. Trimming at V came to 5 bases and at J to 1 base, leaving 8 bases not matched to a gene. The CDR3 protein is CSAPTRGLGTDTQYF. The CDR3 nucleotides are TGCAGTGCTCCAACCAGGGGGCTTGGCACAGATACGCAGTATTTT.

This clonotype showed up just a few times. V is TRBV4-1 and J is TRBJ1-4; D uncertain. The V gene's germline CDR1 is MGHRA and CDR2 YSYEKL. Trimming took 1 base from V and 8 from J, leaving 14 bases between them. This CDR3 is built from 15 residues. The CDR3, as DNA: TGCGCCAGCAGCCAAGGGACGAACAGCCCGGAAAAACTGTTTTTT. Translation gives CASSQGTNSPEKLFF.

This clonotype was recorded a few times. The rearrangement links TRBV20-1 to TRBJ2-1; 10 bases line up with TRBD2. V lost 5 bases and J lost 4; bases outside the gene matches: 2. This CDR3 comprises 13 residues. Germline V gene lookup returns CDR1 DFQATT and CDR2 SNEGSKA (reference sequence). The CDR3 sequence: CSARTSGYNEQFF. The CDR3 DNA follows: TGCAGTGCTCGGACTAGCGGATACAATGAGCAGTTCTTC.

The sample holds a few counts of this clonotype. The chain has TRBV27 and TRBJ2-1; D call uncertain. The CDR3 contains 15 residues. The V gene lost 3 bases and the J gene lost 2 bases, with 11 bases spanning the gap. Germline V gene lookup returns CDR1 MNHEY and CDR2 SMNVEV (reference sequence). Written as DNA, the CDR3 is TGTGCCAGCAGTTTGTTAGAAACCGCCTACAATGAGCAGTTCTTC. Encoded protein: CASSLLETAYNEQFF.